This TCR beta chain came from a study of T-cell memory formation after mild COVID-19. General study findings and limits: Among clones contracting day 15 to 85, CD4/CD8 was balanced, whereas later expanders leaned CD4+. Pre-infection memory contained some responding clones, which suggested that cross-reactive memory had joined. CD4+ contracting clones lay mainly in CM and EM, CD8+ ones in EMRA.

TCRdb called the 5' RACE reads again in MiXCR, with one record for every CDR3 protein. The data show around 130,000 distinct CDR3 sequences, around 15% seen once. Germline V gene lookup returns CDR1 DFQATT and CDR2 SNEGSKA (reference sequence). The V gene lost 1 base and the J gene lost 3 bases, with 7 bases spanning the gap. The CDR3 spans 12 residues. This clonotype turned up a few times. Its antigen is currently unknown. Input material: PBMCs or a T cell subset sorted from them (not recorded which). The gene calls are TRBV20-1 and TRBJ2-7; TRBD2 might be the D (5 bases). This TCR derives from a man aged 18 to 35 who had mild COVID-19 (a few samples of this study predate the infection). Cell type and time point are not known. The CDR3 nucleotides are TGCAGTGCTAGAGTCGGGGTCTACGAGCAGTACTTC. Protein sequence: CSARVGVYEQYF.